The 21 T cell receptor beta chains presented below share a single source sample, sequenced in a study of T cells expressing NK-cell markers. After re-calling the 5' RACE reads, TCRdb lists one entry per CDR3 protein, DNA absent. The specimen's table records about 410,000 distinct CDR3 sequences. Sequenced input: blood T cells: a sorted CD56 or NKG2C T cell subset, CD4+ or CD8+ T cells, or bulk PBMC T cells (not recorded which). The receptors here all came from a woman aged 50 to 65 in good health.

J is TRBJ1-5 and V is TRBV10-3; the TCRdb call, TRBD1, lacks DNA for checking. The CDR3 runs to 14 residues. CDR1 ENHRY and CDR2 SYGVKD come from the germline V gene. This CDR3 is CAIRAAGVSQPQHF.

The chain carries TRBV4-1 and TRBJ1-2; with no DNA, the TCRdb D assignment of TRBD1 cannot be verified. Germline lookup yields CDR1 MGHRA and CDR2 YSYEKL. The CDR3 is made up of 15 amino acids. CDR3 loop: CASSQSPSPIYGYTF.

V and J are TRBV5-1 and TRBJ1-2. Germline assignment: CDR1 SGHRS and CDR2 YFSETQ. This CDR3 comprises 17 residues. Here the CDR3 reads CASSLLVGQNYGYGYTF.

V gene TRBV12-3 or TRBV12-4 combines with J gene TRBJ1-1; TCRdb selects TRBD1, and the lack of DNA leaves this call unchecked. CDR3 length: 14 residues. This CDR3 is CASSLLGVNTEAFF.

The chain links TRBV6-1 to TRBJ1-1. This CDR3 has 15 amino acids. Germline loops: CDR1 MNHNS, CDR2 SASEGT. The chain's CDR3 is CASSERMGPDTEAFF.

The gene calls are TRBV7-3 and TRBJ2-5; as DNA is missing, the TRBD1 call by TCRdb cannot be tested. Germline V gives CDR1 SGHTA, CDR2 FQGTGA. The CDR3 covers 13 residues. This CDR3 is CASSLSAGGTQYF.

V gene TRBV5-5 combines with J gene TRBJ2-3; absent DNA, TCRdb's TRBD1 call cannot be checked. The CDR3 consists of 16 residues. Looked up from germline, CDR1 is SGHKS and CDR2 is YYEKEE (reference sequence). The CDR3 protein is CASSFQAGTSGDTQYF.

This chain links TRBV11-3 with TRBJ2-1; TCRdb's D call of TRBD2 is untestable without DNA. Germline V CDR1 and CDR2: SGHNT, YENEEA. The CDR3 is 11 residues long. The CDR3 loop is CASSSGTDKFF.

V gene TRBV27 combines with J gene TRBJ2-5; the TCRdb call, TRBD2, lacks DNA for checking. The CDR3 totals 14 residues. Germline CDR1 reads MNHEY; CDR2 reads SMNVEV (reference sequence). The CDR3 sequence is CASTSLGGGETQYF.

The chain links TRBV4-1 to TRBJ1-1. Germline CDR1 MGHRA, CDR2 YSYEKL. The CDR3 consists of 16 residues. The CDR3 loop is CASSQDIVGRNTEAFF.

The V and J genes are TRBV25-1 and TRBJ2-4. Germline CDR1 is MGHDK and CDR2 is SYGVNS. This CDR3 is built from 15 residues. CDR3 residues: CASSEYYGTKNIQYF.

Here the CDR3 reads CAWSADLAGPGDTQYF. The V call is TRBV30, the J call TRBJ2-3; TCRdb outputs TRBD2, but without DNA this stays unchecked. The CDR3 is 16 amino acids. The germline gives CDR1 GTSNPN, CDR2 SVGIG (reference sequence).

The chain employs TRBV6-4 and TRBJ2-7; with no DNA, the TCRdb D assignment of TRBD1 cannot be verified. Germline CDR1 reads MRHNA; CDR2 reads SNTAGT. The CDR3 is 16 amino acids. CDR3 in amino acids: CASKPQPGQDAYEQYF.

The rearrangement uses TRBV20-1 and TRBJ2-3; without DNA, the TCRdb call of TRBD1 cannot be checked. This CDR3 has 13 residues. The germline gives CDR1 DFQATT, CDR2 SNEGSKA (reference sequence). The CDR3 reads CSALDLRGDTQYF.

The V call is TRBV7-9, the J call TRBJ2-3; the D call of TRBD1 rests on TCRdb alone, since no DNA is present to check it. From germline, CDR1 is SEHNR and CDR2 FQNEAQ (reference sequence). The CDR3 spans 14 residues. The CDR3 is CASSAQGALDTQYF.

This chain uses TRBV4-1 with TRBJ2-1; TCRdb outputs TRBD2, but without DNA this stays unchecked. Germline V gives CDR1 MGHRA, CDR2 YSYEKL. The CDR3 totals 20 residues. The CDR3 protein is CASSQTRTSGKKSSYNEQFF.

This rearrangement joins TRBV20-1 to TRBJ2-1; there is no DNA to check the TCRdb D call of TRBD2. The CDR3 covers 16 residues. The germline V gene has CDR1 DFQATT and CDR2 SNEGSKA (reference sequence). CDR3 sequence reads: CSASLAGTSGRNEQFF.

The chain couples TRBV2 to TRBJ2-3; checking the TCRdb D call of TRBD1 is not possible without DNA. In germline, CDR1 is SNHLY, CDR2 FYNNEI. The CDR3 contains 13 residues. CDR3 loop: CAGRPGSTDTQYF. The full variable domain, its missing parts supplied by reference TRBV2 and TRBJ2-3, is EPEVTQTPSHQVTQMGQEVILRCVPISNHLYFYWYRQILGQKVEFLVSFYNNEISEKSEIFDDQFSVERPDGSNFTLKIRSTKLEDSAMYFCAGRPGSTDTQYFGPGTRLTVL.

The rearrangement joins TRBV5-1 to TRBJ2-6; with no DNA, the TCRdb D assignment of TRBD2 cannot be verified. Germline lookup yields CDR1 SGHRS and CDR2 YFSETQ. The CDR3 totals 18 residues. CDR3 sequence: CASSLMGPLGAGANVLTF.

V is TRBV10-3 and J is TRBJ2-2. The germline gives CDR1 ENHRY, CDR2 SYGVKD. The CDR3 has 16 residues. CDR3: CAISEMKGENTGELFF.

The chain joins TRBV10-1 to TRBJ2-4; with no DNA, the TCRdb D assignment of TRBD1 cannot be verified. Looked up from germline, CDR1 is WNHNN and CDR2 is SYGVQD (reference sequence). CDR3 length equals 16 residues. CDR3 sequence: CASRDRQGLAKNIQYF.